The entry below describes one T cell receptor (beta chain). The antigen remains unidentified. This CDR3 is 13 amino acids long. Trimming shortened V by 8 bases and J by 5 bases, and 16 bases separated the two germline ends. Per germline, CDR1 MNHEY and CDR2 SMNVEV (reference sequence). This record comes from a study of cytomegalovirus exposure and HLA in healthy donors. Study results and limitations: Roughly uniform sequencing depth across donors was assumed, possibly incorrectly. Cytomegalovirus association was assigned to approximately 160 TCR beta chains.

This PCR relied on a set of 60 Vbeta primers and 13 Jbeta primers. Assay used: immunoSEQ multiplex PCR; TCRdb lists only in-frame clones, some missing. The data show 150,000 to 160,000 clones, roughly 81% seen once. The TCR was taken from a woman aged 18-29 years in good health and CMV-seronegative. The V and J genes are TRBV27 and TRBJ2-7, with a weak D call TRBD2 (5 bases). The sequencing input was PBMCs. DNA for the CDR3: TGTGCCAGCCGGGGATCGGGGTGGCACGAGCAGTACTTC. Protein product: CASRGSGWHEQYF.